The text below deals with one T cell receptor (beta chain). This CDR3 comprises 12 residues. The ends were cut back, 3 bases at V and 9 bases at J, with 9 bases in the middle. Germline-derived CDR1 and CDR2 are MNHEY and SMNVEV (reference sequence). The data are from a study of T cell changes during pregnancy in multiple sclerosis. The repertoire was sequenced with immunoSEQ multiplex PCR; TCRdb's copy has only in-frame clones and lacks some. In the table there are around 32,000 clones, about nine tenths of which are singletons. The source was CD8+ T cells from peripheral blood mononuclear cells, collected in the second trimester of pregnancy. The genes are TRBV27 and TRBJ2-1, with a tentative D call TRBD1 (5 bases). The TCR originated in a female donor in good health, enrolled as a control in a pregnancy study. The CDR3 sequence is CASSLDMIEQFF. CDR3 nucleotide sequence: TGTGCCAGCAGTTTGGACATGATTGAGCAGTTCTTC.